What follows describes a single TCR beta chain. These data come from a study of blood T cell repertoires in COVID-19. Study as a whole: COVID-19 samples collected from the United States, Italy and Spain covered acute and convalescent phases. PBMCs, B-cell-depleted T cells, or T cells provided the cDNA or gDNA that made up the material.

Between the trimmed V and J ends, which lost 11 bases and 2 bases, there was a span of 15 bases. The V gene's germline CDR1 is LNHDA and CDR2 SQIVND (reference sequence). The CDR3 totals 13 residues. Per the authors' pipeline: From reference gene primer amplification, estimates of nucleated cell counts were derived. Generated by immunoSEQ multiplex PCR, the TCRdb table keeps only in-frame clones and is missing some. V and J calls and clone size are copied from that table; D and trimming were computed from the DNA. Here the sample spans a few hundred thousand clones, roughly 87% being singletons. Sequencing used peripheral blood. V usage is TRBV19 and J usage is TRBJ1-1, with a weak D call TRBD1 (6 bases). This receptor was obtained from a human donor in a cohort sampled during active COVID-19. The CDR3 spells CAGRDTPNTEAFF. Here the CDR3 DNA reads TGTGCCGGCCGGGACACTCCTAACACTGAAGCTTTCTTT.